These 4 T cell receptor beta chains were sequenced from one sample in a study of T cell changes during pregnancy in multiple sclerosis. The table came from immunoSEQ multiplex PCR; TCRdb's copy has only in-frame clones and leaves some out. Here the sample spans over 10,000 clones, around 88% being singletons. Sequencing used CD8+ T cells from peripheral blood mononuclear cells, obtained in the second trimester of pregnancy. These TCRs come from a female donor in good health, enrolled as a control in a pregnancy study.

The V call is TRBV9, the J call TRBJ1-2, with D perhaps TRBD1 (5 bases). The CDR3 length is 15 residues. Trimming took off 3 bases at V and 7 bases at J, with 19 bases between the two ends. CDR1 and CDR2 from the germline V gene are SGDLS and YYNGEE. The CDR3 DNA sequence: TGTGCCAGCAGCGCCGCCAGTGGAGGGGTCTTTGGCTACACCTTC. Amino acids: CASSAASGGVFGYTF.

V gene TRBV7-8 combines with J gene TRBJ2-2; no reliable D call. The CDR3 consists of 15 residues. Between the trimmed V and J ends, which lost 3 bases and 4 bases, there was a span of 12 bases. Per germline, CDR1 SGHVS and CDR2 FQNEAQ. The CDR3, as DNA: TGTGCCAGCAGCTTCGCCAGAACGGGCACCGGGGAGCTGTTTTTT. Its protein product is CASSFARTGTGELFF.

The chain couples TRBV4-1 to TRBJ1-5, with D unclear. The CDR3 is 16 amino acids. Trimming stripped 0 bases from V and 3 bases from J, with 12 bases between. Germline V gene sequence: CDR1 MGHRA, CDR2 YSYEKL. In DNA form, the CDR3 reads TGCGCCAGCAGCCAAGAAAACCCCAGATTCAATCAGCCCCAGCATTTT. It yields the protein CASSQENPRFNQPQHF.

The rearrangement links TRBV25-1 to TRBJ2-5; possibly TRBD2 for D (5 bases). The tail of the sequence fits TRBJ2-7 better, so the J call may be wrong. This CDR3 region has 14 residues. Germline V gene lookup returns CDR1 MGHDK and CDR2 SYGVNS. This CDR3 is CASSDPTRIYEQYF. The CDR3 DNA follows: TGTGCCAGCAGTGACCCCACTAGGATCTACGAGCAGTACTTC.